This entry lists 29 T cell receptor beta chains sequenced from one sample in a study of T cell responses to AZD1222 COVID-19 vaccine. Some clones are missing from TCRdb's copy, which holds only in-frame ones; the method was immunoSEQ multiplex PCR. The sample shows about 97,000 clones, about nine tenths of them seen only once. Sample: peripheral blood, taken on day 0 of AZD1222 vaccination. The receptors derive from an adult in good health.

The rearrangement joins TRBV11-3 to TRBJ2-5; 10 bases are a match to TRBD2. The CDR3 sequence is 16 residues long. J lost 3 bases, V lost 4 bases, and 8 bases had no gene match. CDR1 and CDR2 (germline): SGHNT, YENEEA. The CDR3 region has the DNA TGTGCCAGCAGCTCGGGACTAGCGCGGGGAGAAGAGACCCAGTACTTC. This translates into CASSSGLARGEETQYF.

V is TRBV7-3 and J is TRBJ1-3; D may be TRBD1 (5 bases). Germline CDR1 and CDR2: SGHTA and FQGTGA. The CDR3 contains 14 residues. Trimming removed 4 bases at V and 4 bases at J, with 11 bases between. CDR3 amino acids: CASSSGTVGNTIYF. The CDR3 region has the DNA TGTGCCAGCAGCTCGGGGACGGTGGGAAACACCATATATTTT.

The CDR3 DNA follows: TGTGCCAGCAGCTTAGAGCCAGAAAATCAGCCCCAGCATTTT. As protein: CASSLEPENQPQHF. V usage is TRBV11-2 and J usage is TRBJ1-5; no firm D call. Trimming cost V 0 bases and J 4 bases, with 7 bases left between them. The CDR3 has 14 residues. Germline CDR1 reads SGHAT; CDR2 reads FQNNGV.

The J gene is TRBJ2-7, the V gene TRBV7-3; D might be TRBD2 (6 bases). Germline V lookup: CDR1 SGHTA, CDR2 FQGTGA. V was clipped by 2 bases and J by 0 bases, with 11 bases between them. This CDR3 contains 15 residues. CDR3 nucleotides: TGTGCCAGCAGCTTAGGAGGGGCAAGCTCCTACGAGCAGTACTTC. Encoded protein: CASSLGGASSYEQYF.

This clone was detected once. This chain uses TRBV7-3 with TRBJ1-3; D not certain. The germline V gene has CDR1 SGHTA and CDR2 FQGTGA. The CDR3 runs to 14 residues. V was trimmed by 5 bases and J by 0 bases, leaving 8 bases between them. Here the CDR3 reads CASSPDISGNTIYF. In DNA form, the CDR3 reads TGTGCCAGCAGCCCGGATATCTCTGGAAACACCATATATTTT.

The V gene is TRBV2, the J gene TRBJ1-2; D gene ambiguous. Trimming stripped 3 bases from V and 11 bases from J, with 16 bases between. Germline V gives CDR1 SNHLY, CDR2 FYNNEI. The CDR3 runs to 13 residues. The CDR3 DNA reads as TGTGCCAGCAGTGAGGGTTGGGTCTTCACTTACACCTTC. Its translation: CASSEGWVFTYTF.

The J gene is TRBJ2-1, the V gene TRBV27; D is unresolved. The CDR3 covers 15 residues. Germline-derived CDR1 and CDR2 are MNHEY and SMNVEV (reference sequence). The V end was cut by 4 bases, the J end by 4 bases, with 14 bases between. CDR3 in DNA: TGTGCCAGCAGTTGGGCGGCCGACGCTTACAATGAGCAGTTCTTC. It translates to CASSWAADAYNEQFF.

The V call is TRBV6-2 or TRBV6-3, the J call TRBJ1-5; TRBD1 might be the D (5 bases). Per germline, CDR1 MNHEY and CDR2 SVGEGT. V lost 2 bases to trimming and J lost 1 base, with 15 bases between them. The CDR3 is 17 residues long. The CDR3: CASSYRPGRESNQPQHF. CDR3 bases: TGTGCCAGCAGTTACCGTCCGGGACGGGAAAGCAATCAGCCCCAGCATTTT.

This clone was recorded only once. This chain joins TRBV6-5 and TRBJ1-3; no clear D. Looked up from germline, CDR1 is MNHEY and CDR2 is SVGAGI. The germline V and J ends were trimmed by 5 bases and 4 bases, with 3 bases remaining between them. The CDR3 runs to 11 residues. The CDR3 DNA reads as TGTGCCAGCAGTCGGGGAAACACCATATATTTT. Its protein product is CASSRGNTIYF.

This chain uses TRBV4-2 with TRBJ1-3, with TRBD1 as a possible D gene (5 bases). Germline CDR1 and CDR2: LGHNA and YNFKEQ. V dropped 0 bases and J dropped 0 bases, with 12 bases sitting between them. The CDR3 totals 17 residues. The DNA of the CDR3 is TGTGCCAGCAGCCAAGATCGGGCAGGGAGCTCTGGAAACACCATATATTTT. This sequence encodes CASSQDRAGSSGNTIYF.

Only one count was recorded for this clone. The chain couples TRBV6-5 to TRBJ2-1; the match to TRBD2 covers 10 bases. The germline V gene has CDR1 MNHEY and CDR2 SVGAGI. V dropped 5 bases and J dropped 2; count of bases not matched to a gene: 3. The length of the CDR3 is 15 residues. For the CDR3, the DNA is TGTGCCAGCAGTCTAGCGGGGGTCGCCTACAATGAGCAGTTCTTC. Translated: CASSLAGVAYNEQFF.

This chain uses TRBV4-2 with TRBJ1-6; no firm D call. The germline V gene encodes CDR1 LGHNA and CDR2 YNFKEQ. This CDR3 comprises 15 residues. V was shortened by 0 bases and J by 8 bases, with 11 bases between the two germline ends. In nucleotides, the CDR3 is TGTGCCAGCAGCCAAGATACTGGAGGCTATTCACCCCTCCACTTT. It codes for CASSQDTGGYSPLHF.

The genes are TRBV24-1 and TRBJ2-7, with TRBD2 matching over 8 bases. Looked up from germline, CDR1 is KGHDR and CDR2 is SFDVKD. CDR3 size: 15 residues. V shed 1 base and J 1 base; nucleotides not matched to a gene: 2. The chain's CDR3 is CATSDLTSGSYEQYF. The CDR3 region has the DNA TGTGCCACCAGTGATTTAACTAGCGGATCCTACGAGCAGTACTTC.

The rearrangement joins TRBV9 to TRBJ2-7; 11 bases are a match to TRBD2. The germline V gene encodes CDR1 SGDLS and CDR2 YYNGEE. The trim removed 3 bases at V and 6 bases at J, leaving 8 bases unmatched. This CDR3 region has 15 residues. The CDR3 region has the DNA TGTGCCAGCAGCGCCTTAGCGGGAGGGCCGGGCGAGCAGTACTTC. Its protein product is CASSALAGGPGEQYF.

The chain combines TRBV2 with TRBJ2-3; D gene unclear. The V gene's germline CDR1 is SNHLY and CDR2 FYNNEI. The V end lost 8 bases, the J end lost 0 bases, and 15 bases lay between the germline ends. This CDR3 has 15 amino acids. Here the CDR3 reads CASGGTVSSTDTQYF. The CDR3 nucleotides are TGTGCCAGCGGCGGAACCGTGTCTAGCACAGATACGCAGTATTTT.

The chain couples TRBV5-1 to TRBJ2-3; D may be TRBD2 (6 bases). Germline CDR1 SGHRS, CDR2 YFSETQ. The length of the CDR3 is 14 residues. Trimming took 0 bases from V and 7 from J, leaving 12 bases between them. The CDR3 loop reads CASSLGQGGNTQYF. CDR3 in DNA: TGCGCCAGCAGCTTGGGGCAGGGAGGAAATACGCAGTATTTT.

The rearrangement links TRBV27 to TRBJ1-1; TRBD1 agrees at 8 bases. Per germline, CDR1 MNHEY and CDR2 SMNVEV (reference sequence). The CDR3 sequence is 13 residues long. V trimming: 9 bases; J trimming: 4 bases; junction bases outside the gene matches: 7. The CDR3 bases are TGTGCCAGTAACGGACAGGGAACCACTGAAGCTTTCTTT. Translated: CASNGQGTTEAFF.

CDR3 bases: TGTGCCAGTAGACACGAGGGGCCTAGCGATCAGTACTTC. This translates into CASRHEGPSDQYF. The V gene is TRBV6-5, the J gene TRBJ2-7; D might be TRBD2 (6 bases). CDR3 length equals 13 residues. V was shortened by 9 bases and J by 10 bases, with 22 bases between the two germline ends. The germline V gene has CDR1 MNHEY and CDR2 SVGAGI.

The chain employs TRBV19 and TRBJ2-1; weak D call: TRBD1 (6 bases). The germline gives CDR1 LNHDA, CDR2 SQIVND (reference sequence). The CDR3 contains 18 residues. The V gene lost 4 bases and the J gene lost 2 bases, with 21 bases spanning the gap. The CDR3 loop reads CASSTPRDFGGPYNEQFF. The CDR3 region has the DNA TGTGCCAGTAGTACCCCCCGTGATTTTGGGGGCCCCTACAATGAGCAGTTCTTC.

The chain has TRBV6-1 and TRBJ1-2; D may be TRBD1 (5 bases). This CDR3 has 14 amino acids. CDR1 is MNHNS, CDR2 SASEGT, per germline. V was shortened by 2 bases and J by 7 bases, with 14 bases between the two germline ends. The CDR3 region has the DNA TGTGCCAGCAGTGAAAAGGGGCAGTTCCTTGGCTACACCTTC. Translated, it gives CASSEKGQFLGYTF.

V gene TRBV12-3 or TRBV12-4 combines with J gene TRBJ2-1; D gene unclear. V lost 2 bases and J 6 bases, leaving 5 bases between the germline ends. The CDR3 has 12 amino acids. CDR3: CASSLYGNEQFF. The DNA for the CDR3 is TGTGCCAGCAGTTTATACGGCAATGAGCAGTTCTTC.

The rearrangement joins TRBV19 to TRBJ2-2; D ambiguous. CDR3 length: 12 amino acids. The germline V gene has CDR1 LNHDA and CDR2 SQIVND (reference sequence). Trimming stripped 2 bases from V and 8 bases from J, with 6 bases between. The CDR3 nucleotides are TGTGCCAGTAGTATATTGGAAGGGGAGCTGTTTTTT. It specifies CASSILEGELFF.

The V and J genes are TRBV7-2 and TRBJ1-3; TRBD1 agrees at 8 bases. Germline V lookup: CDR1 SGHTA, CDR2 FQGNSA. The CDR3 is 15 residues long. V dropped 6 bases and J dropped 2; count of bases not matched to a gene: 6. As DNA, the CDR3 is TGTGCCAGCAGACTAGACAGGGGCGCTGGAAACACCATATATTTT. Translated, it gives CASRLDRGAGNTIYF.

The V gene is TRBV7-8, the J gene TRBJ2-2, with D maybe TRBD2 (6 bases). V was clipped by 2 bases and J by 0 bases, with 10 bases between them. CDR1 and CDR2 from the germline V gene are SGHVS and FQNEAQ. The CDR3 is made up of 16 amino acids. CDR3 in amino acids: CASSLNSGANTGELFF. The CDR3 DNA sequence: TGTGCCAGCAGCTTAAATAGCGGAGCGAACACCGGGGAGCTGTTTTTT.

The chain couples TRBV5-8 to TRBJ1-2; D unclear. Germline values: CDR1 SGHTS, CDR2 YDEGEE. Trimming took 1 base from V and 8 from J, leaving 9 bases between them. The CDR3 is 12 amino acids. CDR3 amino acids: CASSLTEEGYTF. DNA for the CDR3: TGTGCCAGCAGCTTGACGGAGGAAGGCTACACCTTC.

This clone is a singleton in its sample. CDR3 residues: CASSGRGQTPYEQYF. The CDR3 DNA sequence: TGTGCCAGCAGCGGGAGGGGACAGACTCCCTACGAGCAGTACTTC. The J gene is TRBJ2-7, the V gene TRBV5-4, with D perhaps being TRBD1 or TRBD2 (7 bases each). Trimming left V 4 bases short and J 2 bases short, with 16 bases between. The CDR3 length is 15 residues. The V gene's germline CDR1 is SGHNT and CDR2 YYREEE (reference sequence).

This chain uses TRBV7-2 with TRBJ2-5, with TRBD1 as a possible D gene (6 bases). V was cut by 3 bases and J by 4 bases, with 12 bases left in between. The CDR3 is 14 residues long. Germline CDR1 SGHTA, CDR2 FQGNSA. The CDR3 sequence: CASSFQTGGETQYF. CDR3 nucleotides: TGTGCCAGCAGCTTCCAGACAGGAGGAGAGACCCAGTACTTC.

This chain connects TRBV6-5 to TRBJ1-1; D is unresolved. CDR3 length equals 12 residues. V lost 11 bases and J lost 1, with 11 bases in between. Germline CDR1 MNHEY, CDR2 SVGAGI. As DNA, the CDR3 is TGTGCCGCCGGCAGGAGGAACACTGAAGCTTTCTTT. Protein product: CAAGRRNTEAFF.

This clone was counted a single time. The chain uses TRBV27 and TRBJ2-2; 11 bases are shared with TRBD2. V shed 10 bases and J 4 bases; nucleotides not matched to a gene: 8. Germline loops: CDR1 MNHEY, CDR2 SMNVEV (reference sequence). The CDR3 runs 15 residues. The CDR3: CATQLAGAGTGELFF. DNA for the CDR3: TGTGCCACCCAACTAGCGGGAGCAGGCACCGGGGAGCTGTTTTTT.